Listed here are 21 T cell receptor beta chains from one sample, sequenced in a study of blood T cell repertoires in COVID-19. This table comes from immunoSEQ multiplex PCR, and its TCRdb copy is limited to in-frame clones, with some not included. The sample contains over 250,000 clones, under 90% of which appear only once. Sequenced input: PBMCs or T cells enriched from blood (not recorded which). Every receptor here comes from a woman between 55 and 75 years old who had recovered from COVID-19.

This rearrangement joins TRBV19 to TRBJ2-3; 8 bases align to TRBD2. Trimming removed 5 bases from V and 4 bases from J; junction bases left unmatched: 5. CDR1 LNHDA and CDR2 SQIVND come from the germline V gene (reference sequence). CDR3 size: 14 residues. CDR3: CASSSRTSPDTQYF. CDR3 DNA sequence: TGTGCCAGTAGTTCCCGGACTAGCCCAGATACGCAGTATTTT.

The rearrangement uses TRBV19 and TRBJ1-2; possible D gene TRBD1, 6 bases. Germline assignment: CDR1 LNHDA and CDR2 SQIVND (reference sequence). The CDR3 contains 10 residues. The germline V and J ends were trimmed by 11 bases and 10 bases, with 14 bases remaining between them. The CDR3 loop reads CASFSGDYTF. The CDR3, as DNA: TGTGCCTCCTTCTCAGGGGACTACACCTTC.

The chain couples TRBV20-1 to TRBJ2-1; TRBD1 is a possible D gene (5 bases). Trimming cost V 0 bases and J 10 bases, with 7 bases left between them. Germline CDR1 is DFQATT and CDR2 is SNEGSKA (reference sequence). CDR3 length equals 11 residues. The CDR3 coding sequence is TGCAGTGCTAGAGAGGGGCGGGAGCAGTTCTTC. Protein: CSAREGREQFF.

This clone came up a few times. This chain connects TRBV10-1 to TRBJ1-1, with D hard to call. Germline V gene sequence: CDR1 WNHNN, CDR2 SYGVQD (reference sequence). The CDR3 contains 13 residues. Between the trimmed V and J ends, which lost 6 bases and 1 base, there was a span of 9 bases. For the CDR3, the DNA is TGCGCCAGCAGCCCCAGACAGAACACTGAAGCTTTCTTT. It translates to CASSPRQNTEAFF.

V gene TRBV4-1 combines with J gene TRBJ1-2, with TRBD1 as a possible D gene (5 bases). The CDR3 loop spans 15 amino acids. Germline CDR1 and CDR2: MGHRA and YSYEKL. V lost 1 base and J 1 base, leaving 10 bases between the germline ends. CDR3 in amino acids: CASSQGPGDNYGYTF. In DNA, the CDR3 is TGCGCCAGCAGCCAAGGCCCGGGGGATAACTATGGCTACACCTTC.

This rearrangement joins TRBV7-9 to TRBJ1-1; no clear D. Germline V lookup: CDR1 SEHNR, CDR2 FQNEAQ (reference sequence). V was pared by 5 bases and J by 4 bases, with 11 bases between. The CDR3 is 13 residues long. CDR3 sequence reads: CASSLDLGTEAFF. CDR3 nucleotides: TGTGCCAGCAGCCTCGACTTGGGCACTGAAGCTTTCTTT.

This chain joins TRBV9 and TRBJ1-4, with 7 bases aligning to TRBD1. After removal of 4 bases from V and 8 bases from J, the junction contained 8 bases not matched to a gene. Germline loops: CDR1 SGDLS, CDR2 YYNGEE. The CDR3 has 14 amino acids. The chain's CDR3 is CASSPGGGQEKLFF. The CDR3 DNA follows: TGTGCCAGCAGCCCCGGAGGGGGCCAGGAAAAACTGTTTTTT.

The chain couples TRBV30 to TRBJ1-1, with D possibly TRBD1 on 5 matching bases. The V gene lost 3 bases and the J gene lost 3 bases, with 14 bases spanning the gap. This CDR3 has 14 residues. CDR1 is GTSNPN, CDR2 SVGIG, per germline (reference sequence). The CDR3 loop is CAWSRKWGDTEAFF. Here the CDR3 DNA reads TGTGCCTGGAGCCGAAAGTGGGGCGACACTGAAGCTTTCTTT.

The CDR3 coding sequence is TGTGCCAGCAGCTTAGGGGCGGGAGCTAGGGATGAGCAGTTCTTC. This sequence encodes CASSLGAGARDEQFF. The V gene is TRBV7-9, the J gene TRBJ2-1; TRBD2 matches 7 bases. Trimming cost V 1 base and J 8 bases; bases outside gene matches: 8. The CDR3 loop spans 15 amino acids. Germline V gene sequence: CDR1 SEHNR, CDR2 FQNEAQ (reference sequence).

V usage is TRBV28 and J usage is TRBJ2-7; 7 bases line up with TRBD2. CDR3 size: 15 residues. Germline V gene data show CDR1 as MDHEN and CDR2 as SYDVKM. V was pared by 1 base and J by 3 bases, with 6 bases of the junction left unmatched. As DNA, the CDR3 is TGTGCCAGCAGTTTATCCTTTCTAGCGGACTACGAGCAGTACTTC. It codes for CASSLSFLADYEQYF.

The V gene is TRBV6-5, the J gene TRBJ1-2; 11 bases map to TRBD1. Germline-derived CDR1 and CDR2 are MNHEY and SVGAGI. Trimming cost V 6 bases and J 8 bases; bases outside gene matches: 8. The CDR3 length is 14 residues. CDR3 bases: TGTGCCAGCAGCCGGACAGGGGGCGCTTCGGGCTACACCTTC. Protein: CASSRTGGASGYTF.

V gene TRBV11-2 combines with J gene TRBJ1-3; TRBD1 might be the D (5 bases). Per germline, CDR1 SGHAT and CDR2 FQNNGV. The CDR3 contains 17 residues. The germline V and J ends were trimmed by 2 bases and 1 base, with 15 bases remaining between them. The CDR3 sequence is CASSLTHGGGSGNTIYF. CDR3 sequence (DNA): TGTGCCAGCAGCTTAACCCACGGGGGGGGTTCTGGAAACACCATATATTTT.

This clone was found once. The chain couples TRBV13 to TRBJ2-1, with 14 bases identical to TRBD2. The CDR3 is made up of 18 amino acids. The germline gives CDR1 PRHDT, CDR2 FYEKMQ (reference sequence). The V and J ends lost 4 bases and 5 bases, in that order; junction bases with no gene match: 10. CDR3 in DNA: TGTGCCAGCAGCTCGGGACTAGCGGGAGCGGGTTATAACAATGAGCAGTTCTTC. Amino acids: CASSSGLAGAGYNNEQFF.

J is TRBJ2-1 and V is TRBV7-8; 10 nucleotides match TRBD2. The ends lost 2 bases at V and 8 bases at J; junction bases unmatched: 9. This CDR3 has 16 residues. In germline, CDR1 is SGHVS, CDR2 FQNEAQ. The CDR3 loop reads CASSLMASGGWDEQFF. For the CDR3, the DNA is TGTGCCAGCAGCTTAATGGCTAGCGGGGGTTGGGATGAGCAGTTCTTC. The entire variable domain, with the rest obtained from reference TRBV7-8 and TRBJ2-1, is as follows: GAGVSQSPRYKVAKRGQDVALRCDPISGHVSLFWYQQALGQGPEFLTYFQNEAQLDKSGLPSDRFFAERPEGSVSTLKIQRTQQEDSAVYLCASSLMASGGWDEQFFGPGTRLTVL.

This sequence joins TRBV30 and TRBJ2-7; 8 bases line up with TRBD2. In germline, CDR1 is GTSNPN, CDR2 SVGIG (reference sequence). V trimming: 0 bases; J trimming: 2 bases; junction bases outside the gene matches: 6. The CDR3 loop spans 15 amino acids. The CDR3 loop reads CAWSVTLAGTYEQYF. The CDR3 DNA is TGTGCCTGGAGTGTAACTTTAGCGGGGACCTACGAGCAGTACTTC.

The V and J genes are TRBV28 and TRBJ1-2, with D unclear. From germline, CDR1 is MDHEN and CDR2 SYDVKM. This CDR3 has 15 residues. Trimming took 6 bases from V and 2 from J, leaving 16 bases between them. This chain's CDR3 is CASSPSPLRNYGYTF. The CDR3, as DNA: TGTGCCAGCAGCCCATCACCACTGAGGAACTATGGCTACACCTTC.

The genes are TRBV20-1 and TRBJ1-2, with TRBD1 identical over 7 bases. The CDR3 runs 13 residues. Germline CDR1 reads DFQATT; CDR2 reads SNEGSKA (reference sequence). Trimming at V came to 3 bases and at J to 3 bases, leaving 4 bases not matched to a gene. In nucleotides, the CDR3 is TGCAGTGCTAGTCAGGGGACAGACTATGGCTACACCTTC. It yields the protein CSASQGTDYGYTF.

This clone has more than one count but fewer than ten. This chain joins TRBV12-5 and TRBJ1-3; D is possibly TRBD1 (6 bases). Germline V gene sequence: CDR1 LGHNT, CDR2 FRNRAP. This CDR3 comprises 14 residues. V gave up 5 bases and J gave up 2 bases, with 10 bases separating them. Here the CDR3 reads CASGPQGPGNTIYF. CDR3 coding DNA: TGTGCTAGTGGTCCACAGGGCCCTGGAAACACCATATATTTT.

CDR3 protein: CASGRGLTNVLTF. Written as DNA, the CDR3 is TGTGCCAGCGGACGGGGGTTAACCAACGTCCTGACTTTC. The chain combines TRBV6-5 with TRBJ2-6; tentative D call: TRBD2 (6 bases). The germline V and J ends were trimmed by 8 bases and 8 bases, with 13 bases remaining between them. This CDR3 spans 13 amino acids. Germline V gene data show CDR1 as MNHEY and CDR2 as SVGAGI.

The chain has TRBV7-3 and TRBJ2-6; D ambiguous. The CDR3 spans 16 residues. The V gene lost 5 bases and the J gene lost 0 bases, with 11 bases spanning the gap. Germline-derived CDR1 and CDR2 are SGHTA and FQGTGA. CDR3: CASSPDISSGANVLTF. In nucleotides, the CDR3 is TGTGCCAGCAGCCCTGACATCTCCTCTGGGGCCAACGTCCTGACTTTC.

This CDR3 reads CASSRQGPFEAFF. DNA of the CDR3: TGTGCCAGCAGCCGACAGGGGCCTTTTGAAGCTTTCTTT. The V call is TRBV5-8, the J call TRBJ1-1; 8 bases map to TRBD1. The germline CDR1 and CDR2 sequences are SGHTS and YDEGEE. This CDR3 region has 13 residues. Trimming removed 4 bases from V and 7 bases from J; junction bases left unmatched: 6.